This T cell receptor beta chain was captured in a study of blood T cells in healthy people across ages. Study in general: About one barcoded TCR beta cDNA was captured per two T cells.

Germline lookup yields CDR1 SGHAT and CDR2 FQNNGV. Trimming removed 4 bases from V and 7 bases from J, with 13 bases in between. This CDR3 spans 14 amino acids. In this sample, this clonotype turned up a few times. A J-beta primer mix and a sample-barcoded 5' primer were used in a second PCR of about 7 to 12 cycles. TCRdb reanalysed the 5' RACE reads using MiXCR and keeps one entry per CDR3 protein. The sample lists about 640,000 distinct CDR3 sequences; 58% were seen once. The sequenced material came from blood. The chain uses TRBV11-2 and TRBJ1-4; possible D gene TRBD1, 6 bases. The receptor's source is a man aged 55 to 69 in good health. CDR3 bases: TGTGCCAGCAGCTCACGGACAGCGGCTGAAAAACTGTTTTTT. This codes for CASSSRTAAEKLFF.